A single sample gave rise to the 8 T cell receptor beta chains below, sequenced in a study of shared clonotypes between healthy human individuals. TCRdb's table, derived via immunoSEQ multiplex PCR, lists solely in-frame clones and lacks some. The sample comprises roughly 2.1 million clones, about 93% of which are singletons, and roughly 1.8% rests with the top ten. CD8 cells classed as naive were CD45RO-negative and positively selected for CCR7, excluding terminally differentiated effector memory CD45RA+ cells. The source material was naive CD8+ T cells from PBMCs. The receptors were gathered from a man aged 18 to 29 in good health. Some clones in this sample may be carry-over from other donors' samples.

A single count supports this clone. This chain joins TRBV19 and TRBJ2-3; TRBD1 might be the D (6 bases). The V end was cut by 6 bases, the J end by 7 bases, with 11 bases between. The CDR3 totals 12 residues. Germline CDR1 is LNHDA and CDR2 is SQIVND (reference sequence). In DNA form, the CDR3 reads TGTGCCAGTAGCCGGGACATACATACGCAGTATTTT. This gives the protein CASSRDIHTQYF.

The CDR3 is CASSLSPGTNSYEQYF. Here the CDR3 DNA reads TGTGCCAGCAGTTTATCCCCCGGGACAAACTCCTACGAGCAGTACTTC. This rearrangement joins TRBV27 to TRBJ2-7; the D gene is possibly TRBD1 (6 bases). This CDR3 has 16 residues. Trimming removed 0 bases from V and 0 bases from J, with 12 bases in between. Germline V gives CDR1 MNHEY, CDR2 SMNVEV (reference sequence).

The chain uses TRBV4-2 and TRBJ2-7, with 9 bases fitting TRBD2. The CDR3 covers 17 residues. Trimming at V came to 0 bases and at J to 4 bases, leaving 10 bases not matched to a gene. The germline V gene encodes CDR1 LGHNA and CDR2 YNFKEQ. This CDR3 is CASSQEVWREGLYEQYF. CDR3 sequence (DNA): TGTGCCAGCAGCCAAGAGGTCTGGCGGGAGGGCCTATACGAGCAGTACTTC.

The chain employs TRBV6-5 and TRBJ2-7; 7 nucleotides match TRBD1. The J segment lost 1 base and the V segment lost 0 bases, leaving 6 bases of the junction unmatched. The CDR3 covers 16 residues. The germline V gene has CDR1 MNHEY and CDR2 SVGAGI. The CDR3 DNA is TGTGCCAGCAGTTACTCGACAGGGCCCGAATCCTACGAGCAGTACTTC. Its translation is CASSYSTGPESYEQYF.

This clone has only a few counts. This chain links TRBV4-1 with TRBJ1-5; TRBD1 matches at 7 bases. V was pared by 0 bases and J by 7 bases, with 6 bases of the junction left unmatched. CDR3 size: 15 residues. Looked up from germline, CDR1 is MGHRA and CDR2 is YSYEKL. The CDR3 DNA sequence: TGCGCCAGCAGCCAAGACGACAGGGTCTGGCAGCCCCAGCATTTT. Its protein product is CASSQDDRVWQPQHF.

The CDR3 nucleotides read TGTGCCAGCAGTTCAAGTGACCCAGATACGCAGTATTTT. It is translated as CASSSSDPDTQYF. This chain links TRBV27 with TRBJ2-3; no clear D. V was clipped by 4 bases and J by 4 bases, with 9 bases between them. The CDR3 is 13 amino acids. Germline CDR1 and CDR2: MNHEY and SMNVEV (reference sequence).

This clone appeared a single time. The V and J genes are TRBV7-9 and TRBJ2-7, with D perhaps TRBD1 or TRBD2 (6 bases each). This CDR3 comprises 13 residues. Trimming stripped 2 bases from V and 7 bases from J, with 12 bases between. Germline V gene sequence: CDR1 SEHNR, CDR2 FQNEAQ (reference sequence). The CDR3 sequence: CASSLSEGVEQYF. The CDR3 coding sequence is TGTGCCAGCAGCTTATCGGAGGGGGTTGAGCAGTACTTC.

As concerns this clone: In the same sample, other DNA sequences code for this CDR3. This chain links TRBV27 with TRBJ1-5; no reliable D call. V lost 6 bases, J lost 1 base, and 7 bases lay in between. CDR1 and CDR2 from the germline V gene are MNHEY and SMNVEV (reference sequence). This CDR3 spans 13 amino acids. Here the CDR3 reads CASSLMSNQPQHF. The CDR3 nucleotides are TGTGCCAGCAGCCTTATGAGCAATCAGCCCCAGCATTTT.